These T cell receptor beta chains were read from a single sample in a study of T cells after yellow fever vaccination. MiXCR, applied by TCRdb to the 5' RACE reads, yields one record per CDR3 protein. The data hold hundreds of thousands of distinct CDR3 sequences, with about 8.7% observed a single time. Sequencing used PBMCs, obtained on the day of the first yellow fever vaccination. The source is a young man who received the YFV17D yellow fever vaccine. Each CDR3 is given with its conserved first and last residue. A D gene is named only where the DNA matches it firmly. Size is omitted from some rows. Given values are once, few, many or a class for expanded clones.

J gene: TRBJ1-5
CDR3 length: 15
clone size: .
D gene: .
V gene: TRBV5-4
CDR3 protein: CASSLGRGLDQPQHF
CDR3 DNA: TGTGCCAGCAGCTTGGGCAGGGGTCTCGACCAGCCCCAGCATTTT

J gene: TRBJ1-5
CDR3 length: 13
clone size: .
D gene: .
V gene: TRBV18
CDR3 protein: CASSPSRDQPQHF
CDR3 DNA: TGTGCCAGCTCACCCAGCAGGGATCAGCCCCAGCATTTT

J gene: TRBJ1-4
CDR3 length: 17
clone size: few
D gene: .
V gene: TRBV5-1
CDR3 protein: CASRSARGFATNEKLFF
CDR3 DNA: TGCGCCAGCAGGTCCGCGCGGGGCTTCGCAACTAATGAAAAACTGTTTTTT

J gene: TRBJ1-1
CDR3 length: 14
clone size: .
D gene: .
V gene: TRBV7-2
CDR3 protein: CASSVDLGAIGAFF
CDR3 DNA: TGTGCCAGCAGCGTAGACCTAGGGGCGATCGGAGCTTTCTTT

J gene: TRBJ1-1
CDR3 length: 14
clone size: .
D gene: .
V gene: TRBV20-1
CDR3 protein: CSKTSGDQGTEAFF
CDR3 DNA: TGCAGTAAGACATCAGGGGATCAGGGCACTGAAGCTTTCTTT

J gene: TRBJ1-5
CDR3 length: 17
clone size: few
D gene: .
V gene: TRBV4-2
CDR3 protein: CASSQRGGTQGFQPQHF
CDR3 DNA: TGTGCCAGCAGCCAACGTGGGGGGACACAGGGTTTTCAGCCCCAGCATTTT

J gene: TRBJ1-5
CDR3 length: 18
clone size: few
D gene: .
V gene: TRBV12-3/TRBV12-4
CDR3 protein: CASSTKLHRVRRPQPQHF
CDR3 DNA: TGTGCCAGCAGCACCAAATTACACAGGGTTCGTCGTCCCCAGCCCCAGCATTTT

J gene: TRBJ2-2
CDR3 length: 15
clone size: many
D gene: .
V gene: TRBV18
CDR3 protein: CASSPSRMNTGELFF
CDR3 DNA: TGTGCCAGCTCACCATCCAGGATGAACACCGGGGAGCTGTTTTTT

J gene: TRBJ2-5
CDR3 length: 14
clone size: few
D gene: .
V gene: TRBV7-7
CDR3 protein: CASSPGTGPETQYF
CDR3 DNA: TGTGCTAGCAGCCCGGGGACGGGACCAGAGACCCAGTACTTC

J gene: TRBJ1-1
CDR3 length: 14
clone size: few
D gene: .
V gene: TRBV11-2
CDR3 protein: CASRTVRGNTEAFF
CDR3 DNA: TGTGCCAGCAGGACCGTTAGAGGGAACACTGAAGCTTTCTTT

J gene: TRBJ2-1
CDR3 length: 15
clone size: many
D gene: .
V gene: TRBV5-1
CDR3 protein: CASSLGPGANNEQFF
CDR3 DNA: TGCGCCAGCAGCTTGGGTCCCGGGGCTAACAATGAGCAGTTCTTC

J gene: TRBJ2-5
CDR3 length: 11
clone size: few
D gene: .
V gene: TRBV7-2
CDR3 protein: CASSILRTQYF
CDR3 DNA: TGTGCCAGCAGTATCTTAAGGACCCAGTACTTC

J gene: TRBJ2-2
CDR3 length: 15
clone size: .
D gene: TRBD1
V gene: TRBV4-3
CDR3 protein: CASSPWDRGTGELFF
CDR3 DNA: TGCGCCAGCAGCCCCTGGGACAGGGGCACCGGGGAGCTGTTTTTT

J gene: TRBJ2-3
CDR3 length: 12
clone size: many
D gene: .
V gene: TRBV12-3/TRBV12-4
CDR3 protein: CASSWGPDTQYF
CDR3 DNA: TGTGCCAGCAGTTGGGGGCCAGATACGCAGTATTTT

J gene: TRBJ2-5
CDR3 length: 17
clone size: .
D gene: .
V gene: TRBV4-3
CDR3 protein: CASSQEFSRTPQETQYF
CDR3 DNA: TGCGCCAGCAGCCAAGAATTTAGTCGGACACCACAAGAGACCCAGTACTTC

J gene: TRBJ2-1
CDR3 length: 14
clone size: many
D gene: .
V gene: TRBV6-1
CDR3 protein: CASSDWSSYNEQFF
CDR3 DNA: TGTGCCAGCAGTGATTGGAGCTCCTACAATGAGCAGTTCTTC

J gene: TRBJ2-2
CDR3 length: 14
clone size: .
D gene: .
V gene: TRBV27
CDR3 protein: CAGSLWGPPGELFF
CDR3 DNA: TGTGCCGGCTCCCTTTGGGGCCCGCCCGGGGAGCTGTTTTTT